The next 28 T cell receptor beta chains were all read from a single sample in a study of T cell responses to AZD1222 COVID-19 vaccine. Using immunoSEQ multiplex PCR, the repertoire was profiled, and TCRdb retains in-frame clones only, with some absent. The sample contains 90,000 to 150,000 clones, around 87% of which appear only once. The material sequenced was peripheral blood, taken on day 0 of AZD1222 vaccination. The source is an adult in good health.

This clone showed up just a few times. The V gene is TRBV5-1, the J gene TRBJ2-7; TRBD1 is a possible D gene (6 bases). V was pared by 4 bases and J by 6 bases, with 11 bases between. Germline CDR1 SGHRS, CDR2 YFSETQ. The CDR3 sequence is 12 residues long. CDR3 nucleotide sequence: TGCGCCAGCAGCGGCAGGGGATTCGAGCAGTACTTC. This translates into CASSGRGFEQYF.

The chain has TRBV18 and TRBJ1-1; TRBD1 might be the D (6 bases). This CDR3 is 14 amino acids long. The V gene lost 5 bases and the J gene lost 2 bases, with 12 bases spanning the gap. Germline loops: CDR1 KGHSH, CDR2 LQKENI. This CDR3 is CASSSGAVNTEAFF. The CDR3, as DNA: TGTGCCAGCTCATCAGGGGCTGTAAACACTGAAGCTTTCTTT.

This chain links TRBV29-1 with TRBJ1-2, with D unresolved. Germline V gene sequence: CDR1 SQVTM, CDR2 ANQGSEA. The CDR3 runs to 14 residues. The germline V and J ends were trimmed by 3 bases and 4 bases, with 15 bases remaining between them. The chain's CDR3 is CSVDGSQEVYGYTF. The CDR3 region has the DNA TGCAGCGTTGATGGCAGTCAAGAAGTCTATGGCTACACCTTC.

The CDR3 sequence: CARSPEWALGETQYF. The CDR3 region has the DNA TGTGCCAGAAGCCCAGAGTGGGCCCTAGGAGAGACCCAGTACTTC. The rearrangement joins TRBV5-3 to TRBJ2-5; D is ambiguous. TRBV5-3 falls under the ORF class, with uncertain function. The CDR3 sequence is 15 residues long. The V gene lost 4 bases and the J gene lost 4 bases, with 17 bases spanning the gap.

The chain links TRBV2 to TRBJ2-1; possible D gene TRBD2, 5 bases. Trimming took off 10 bases at V and 0 bases at J, with 10 bases between the two ends. This CDR3 spans 13 amino acids. Germline assignment: CDR1 SNHLY and CDR2 FYNNEI. The chain's CDR3 is CATGLLSYNEQFF. The CDR3 DNA is TGTGCCACCGGACTTCTCTCCTACAATGAGCAGTTCTTC.

The genes are TRBV19 and TRBJ1-1, with D tentatively TRBD1 (6 bases). Trimming removed 4 bases at V and 7 bases at J, with 19 bases between. The CDR3 length is 15 residues. Germline CDR1 reads LNHDA; CDR2 reads SQIVND (reference sequence). CDR3 DNA sequence: TGTGCCAGTAGTACTCCCGGGGGCCGGGATGGTGAAGCTTTCTTT. Its translation: CASSTPGGRDGEAFF.

This chain connects TRBV7-9 to TRBJ2-7; 7 bases fit TRBD1. V gave up 5 bases and J gave up 7 bases; unmatched junction bases: 11. Germline V lookup: CDR1 SEHNR, CDR2 FQNEAQ (reference sequence). The CDR3 spans 14 residues. CDR3: CASSPNDRDGEQYF. The CDR3 DNA reads TGTGCCAGCAGCCCAAATGACAGGGATGGGGAGCAGTACTTC. The full variable domain, completed using reference TRBV7-9 and TRBJ2-7, is DTGVSQNPRHKITKRGQNVTFRCDPISEHNRLYWYRQTLGQGPEFLTYFQNEAQLEKSRLLSDRFSAERPKGSFSTLEIQRTEQGDSAMYLCASSPNDRDGEQYFGPGTRLTVT.

This clone was detected once. The V gene is TRBV19, the J gene TRBJ2-3; unclear D gene. Trimming shortened V by 6 bases and J by 1 base, and 14 bases separated the two germline ends. CDR1 is LNHDA, CDR2 SQIVND, per germline (reference sequence). This CDR3 is built from 15 residues. CDR3 nucleotides: TGTGCCAGTAGGGGGTCCTCCTGGGGCACAGATACGCAGTATTTT. Protein: CASRGSSWGTDTQYF.

This clone was counted a few times. At one of its ends the junction is not consistent with the germline gene, which may arise from a read error. The CDR3: CASSLESGQDAEKLFF. CDR3 nucleotide sequence: TGTGCCAGTAGTCTAGAGTCGGGACAGGACGCTGAAAAACTGTTTTTT. The chain is built from TRBV19 and TRBJ1-4; 8 positions agree with TRBD1. Per the germline V gene, CDR1 is LNHDA and CDR2 is SQIVND (reference sequence). The CDR3 extends over 16 amino acids.

This rearrangement joins TRBV6-6 to TRBJ1-5, with 7 bases fitting TRBD1. V shed 7 bases and J 4 bases; nucleotides not matched to a gene: 16. CDR1 and CDR2 (germline): MNHNY, SVGAGI (reference sequence). The CDR3 contains 17 residues. CDR3 protein: CASTRLNRGDGNQPQHF. In DNA, the CDR3 is TGTGCCAGCACTCGATTGAACAGGGGCGATGGGAATCAGCCCCAGCATTTT.

The CDR3 spells CASSWASYEQYF. CDR3 coding DNA: TGTGCCAGCAGCTGGGCCTCCTACGAGCAGTACTTC. The chain has TRBV2 and TRBJ2-7; D is unresolved. CDR3 length: 12 residues. The germline V gene encodes CDR1 SNHLY and CDR2 FYNNEI. V was cut by 6 bases and J by 0 bases, with 6 bases left in between.

This sequence joins TRBV27 and TRBJ2-2, with D unresolved. This CDR3 contains 12 residues. Germline CDR1 reads MNHEY; CDR2 reads SMNVEV (reference sequence). The V gene lost 6 bases and the J gene lost 1 base, with 3 bases spanning the gap. The CDR3 coding sequence is TGTGCCAGCAGCATGAACACCGGGGAGCTGTTTTTT. Translation gives CASSMNTGELFF.

The J gene is TRBJ2-7, the V gene TRBV10-2; 11 nucleotides agree with TRBD2. Germline CDR1 and CDR2: WSHSY and SAAADI. The CDR3 has 14 amino acids. Trimming removed 7 bases from V and 4 bases from J; junction bases left unmatched: 6. The DNA for the CDR3 is TGCGCCAGCACCCCGACTAGCGGGGTTTACGAGCAGTACTTC. This sequence encodes CASTPTSGVYEQYF.

This chain uses TRBV20-1 with TRBJ2-7; D not resolved. The germline V gene encodes CDR1 DFQATT and CDR2 SNEGSKA (reference sequence). The V gene lost 5 bases and the J gene lost 6 bases, with 8 bases spanning the gap. The CDR3 covers 10 residues. The CDR3, as DNA: TGCAGTGCTTTAGAACGCGAGCAGTACTTC. Translating gives CSALEREQYF.

This chain links TRBV19 with TRBJ2-2; D is unclear. Germline loops: CDR1 LNHDA, CDR2 SQIVND (reference sequence). There are 13 residues in the CDR3. V gave up 3 bases and J gave up 4 bases, with 6 bases separating them. CDR3 in DNA: TGTGCCAGTAGTATGGTGGGCACCGGGGAGCTGTTTTTT. As protein: CASSMVGTGELFF.

The chain has TRBV29-1 and TRBJ2-3, with D possibly matching TRBD2 (5 bases). Trimming stripped 1 base from V and 0 bases from J, with 14 bases between. Germline V CDR1 and CDR2: SQVTM, ANQGSEA. The CDR3 consists of 16 residues. The CDR3 here is CSVEGGAGGSTDTQYF. The CDR3 nucleotides are TGCAGCGTTGAAGGTGGTGCGGGCGGAAGCACAGATACGCAGTATTTT.

The rearrangement joins TRBV7-8 to TRBJ2-2; 8 bases are a match to TRBD1. Germline V gene lookup returns CDR1 SGHVS and CDR2 FQNEAQ. The ends lost 1 base at V and 7 bases at J; junction bases unmatched: 8. The CDR3 is 16 residues long. CDR3 DNA sequence: TGTGCCAGCAGCTTAGAAGGGACAGGTATCGGCGGGGAGCTGTTTTTT. Residues: CASSLEGTGIGGELFF.

The V call is TRBV5-8, the J call TRBJ1-2, with 7 positions matching TRBD1. The CDR3 has 16 amino acids. The V segment lost 0 bases and the J segment 0 bases; nucleotides outside the gene matches: 5. The germline CDR1 and CDR2 sequences are SGHTS and YDEGEE. CDR3 loop: CASSLGFGTANYGYTF. The DNA of the CDR3 is TGTGCCAGCAGCTTGGGATTCGGGACAGCTAACTATGGCTACACCTTC.

The chain employs TRBV4-1 and TRBJ2-7, with D perhaps TRBD1 (6 bases). V was cut by 1 base and J by 0 bases, with 10 bases left in between. The CDR3 loop spans 15 amino acids. Germline lookup yields CDR1 MGHRA and CDR2 YSYEKL. CDR3 in amino acids: CASSQVGASSYEQYF. CDR3 DNA sequence: TGCGCCAGCAGCCAAGTGGGGGCCAGCTCCTACGAGCAGTACTTC.

This clone has just one count. The chain links TRBV19 to TRBJ1-4, with D uncertain. The germline V and J ends were trimmed by 3 bases and 0 bases, with 8 bases remaining between them. The CDR3 spans 15 residues. Germline values: CDR1 LNHDA, CDR2 SQIVND (reference sequence). CDR3 DNA: TGTGCCAGTAGTATTTGGCCTCCAACTAATGAAAAACTGTTTTTT. Translated, it gives CASSIWPPTNEKLFF.

V is TRBV7-9 and J is TRBJ1-2; 7 nucleotides line up with TRBD1. The CDR3 totals 13 residues. Germline V CDR1 and CDR2: SEHNR, FQNEAQ (reference sequence). V lost 5 bases, J lost 2 bases, and 2 bases stayed unmatched. CDR3 protein: CASSQGQNYGYTF. In nucleotides, the CDR3 is TGTGCCAGCAGCCAGGGACAGAACTATGGCTACACCTTC.

The J gene is TRBJ2-7, the V gene TRBV4-2; 9 bases agree with TRBD1. Germline CDR1 LGHNA, CDR2 YNFKEQ. This CDR3 region has 16 residues. Losses at the gene ends were 0 bases for V and 3 bases for J; bases not matched to a gene: 6. The CDR3 nucleotides read TGTGCCAGCAGCCAAGAAGCACAGGGGGCAATCTACGAGCAGTACTTC. It codes for CASSQEAQGAIYEQYF.

The CDR3 DNA is TGTGCCAGCTCGCCCCAAGCGAACACTGAAGCTTTCTTT. Protein product: CASSPQANTEAFF. The genes are TRBV18 and TRBJ1-1; no clear D. The CDR3 is made up of 13 amino acids. The V gene lost 6 bases and the J gene lost 1 base, with 9 bases spanning the gap. Germline values: CDR1 KGHSH, CDR2 LQKENI.

V usage is TRBV3-1 (or the pseudogene TRBV3-2) and J usage is TRBJ2-2; D is perhaps TRBD1 (6 bases). V was pared by 1 base and J by 4 bases, with 13 bases between. CDR1 LGHDT and CDR2 YNNKEL come from the germline V gene (reference sequence). This CDR3 is built from 16 residues. The CDR3 loop reads CASSQVGTFGTGELFF. In DNA form, the CDR3 reads TGTGCCAGCAGCCAAGTCGGGACATTCGGCACCGGGGAGCTGTTTTTT.

J is TRBJ2-7 and V is TRBV27; 7 bases are shared with TRBD1. The CDR3 covers 14 residues. Germline V lookup: CDR1 MNHEY, CDR2 SMNVEV (reference sequence). Germline trimming cut 8 bases from V and 3 bases from J; bases unmatched to any gene: 10. The CDR3 reads CASRPGQSLYEQYF. CDR3 bases: TGTGCCAGCCGACCGGGACAGTCCCTCTACGAGCAGTACTTC.

This clone has only one observation. The chain is built from TRBV4-1 and TRBJ1-5; no reliable D call. The V end lost 0 bases, the J end lost 2 bases, and 8 bases lay between the germline ends. Germline lookup yields CDR1 MGHRA and CDR2 YSYEKL. The CDR3 is 15 amino acids. The CDR3 nucleotides read TGCGCCAGCAGCCAAGAGTTTGCTGGCAATCAGCCCCAGCATTTT. The encoded protein is CASSQEFAGNQPQHF.

This clone has just a few counts. The chain is built from TRBV5-8 and TRBJ1-1; TRBD1 matches at 7 bases. The CDR3 length is 14 residues. V lost 4 bases to trimming and J lost 3 bases; unmatched junction nucleotides: 6. Germline CDR1 is SGHTS and CDR2 is YDEGEE. CDR3 sequence reads: CASSDPGQYTEAFF. DNA of the CDR3: TGTGCCAGCAGCGACCCGGGACAGTACACTGAAGCTTTCTTT. Based on the CDR3 plus reference TRBV5-8 and TRBJ1-1, the full variable domain is EAGVTQSPTHLIKTRGQQATLRCSPISGHTSVYWYQQALGLGLQFLLWYDEGEERNRGNFPPRFSGRQFPNYSSELNVNALELEDSALYLCASSDPGQYTEAFFGQGTRLTVV.

This clone was seen more than once but under ten times. V usage is TRBV3-1 (or the pseudogene TRBV3-2) and J usage is TRBJ2-7; weak D call: TRBD1 (6 bases). V lost 1 base and J lost 0, with 16 bases in between. CDR1 and CDR2 from the germline V gene are LGHDT and YNNKEL (reference sequence). This CDR3 is 17 amino acids long. CDR3 protein: CASSQVGAGAYSYEQYF. CDR3 nucleotides: TGTGCCAGCAGCCAAGTGGGGGCAGGGGCCTACTCCTACGAGCAGTACTTC.